This passage covers 27 T cell receptor beta chains from one sample sequenced in a study of T cell repertoires in cytomegalovirus infection. These TCRs' antigens remain unknown. TCRdb called the reads again in MiXCR, with one record for every CDR3 protein. The sample has just over 450,000 distinct CDR3 sequences, about two fifths seen once. The sample consisted of cultured PBMCs, taken from culture after CMV antigen stimulation. Source of these receptors: a human donor in good health (CMV status not recorded). Some clones in this sample may be carry-over from other donors' samples.

This clonotype was observed a handful of times. The chain couples TRBV18 to TRBJ1-2; 8 bases match TRBD1. Looked up from germline, CDR1 is KGHSH and CDR2 is LQKENI. The V and J ends lost 3 bases and 8 bases, in that order; junction bases with no gene match: 8. The CDR3 is made up of 14 amino acids. The CDR3, as DNA: TGTGCCAGCTCACCGGCGGACAGGGTTGGAGGCTACACCTTC. Amino acid sequence: CASSPADRVGGYTF. The entire variable domain, with the rest obtained from reference TRBV18 and TRBJ1-2, is as follows: NAGVMQNPRHLVRRRGQEARLRCSPMKGHSHVYWYRQLPEEGLKFMVYLQKENIIDESGMPKERFSAEFPKEGPSILRIQQVVRGDSAAYFCASSPADRVGGYTFGSGTRLTVV.

The count of this clonotype is one. This chain connects TRBV6-2 or TRBV6-3 to TRBJ2-5; D not certain. This CDR3 region has 14 residues. The V gene's germline CDR1 is MNHEY and CDR2 SVGEGT. Trimming took 6 bases from V and 2 from J, leaving 13 bases between them. CDR3 protein: CASSPYPPQETQYF. The CDR3 DNA reads as TGTGCCAGCAGCCCCTACCCCCCGCAAGAGACCCAGTACTTC.

This clonotype has ten or more counts. This chain links TRBV7-2 with TRBJ1-4; no clear D gene. The CDR3 is 14 amino acids. V dropped 2 bases and J dropped 6 bases, with 10 bases sitting between them. Germline-derived CDR1 and CDR2 are SGHTA and FQGNSA. DNA for the CDR3: TGTGCCAGCAGCTTAAGAGGGCCTGATGAAAAACTGTTTTTT. Translation gives CASSLRGPDEKLFF.

The chain couples TRBV7-2 to TRBJ2-5; D is ambiguous. Per the germline V gene, CDR1 is SGHTA and CDR2 is FQGNSA. Trimming removed 1 base from V and 1 base from J, with 10 bases in between. The CDR3 has 15 residues. The CDR3 loop is CASSLGPGAQETQYF. In DNA, the CDR3 is TGTGCCAGCAGCTTAGGCCCGGGTGCCCAAGAGACCCAGTACTTC.

The rearrangement joins TRBV7-9 to TRBJ2-1; D possibly corresponds to TRBD1 (5 bases). The V gene lost 10 bases and the J gene lost 4 bases, with 23 bases spanning the gap. CDR1 and CDR2 from the germline V gene are SEHNR and FQNEAQ (reference sequence). The CDR3 length is 16 residues. This chain's CDR3 is CATRQPLRPIYNEQFF. The CDR3 nucleotides read TGTGCCACCAGACAGCCCCTTAGGCCGATTTACAATGAGCAGTTCTTC.

This clonotype was seen only a few times. This chain links TRBV11-2 with TRBJ2-1, with D maybe TRBD2 (6 bases). Germline loops: CDR1 SGHAT, CDR2 FQNNGV. V shed 3 bases and J shed 3 bases, with 15 bases lying between them. CDR3 length: 16 amino acids. In DNA form, the CDR3 reads TGTGCCAGCAGCTTTAGGGGCGGGACTTACTACAATGAGCAGTTCTTC. Protein sequence: CASSFRGGTYYNEQFF.

This clonotype was seen a few times. The chain couples TRBV6-1 to TRBJ2-7, with D unclear. Germline V gene sequence: CDR1 MNHNS, CDR2 SASEGT. CDR3 length: 14 amino acids. V gave up 6 bases and J gave up 1 base, with 13 bases separating them. This chain's CDR3 is CASRTKSTSYEQYF. The CDR3 DNA sequence: TGTGCCAGCAGGACGAAAAGCACGTCCTACGAGCAGTACTTC.

In this sample, this clonotype turned up once. The rearrangement links TRBV7-9 to TRBJ2-5; a weak D match, TRBD1 (7 bases). The germline gives CDR1 SEHNR, CDR2 FQNEAQ (reference sequence). The CDR3 sequence is 22 residues long. V shed 3 bases and J shed 2 bases, with 34 bases lying between them. CDR3 sequence reads: CASSLIATGNDYRVAEQETQYF. CDR3 sequence (DNA): TGTGCCAGCAGCTTGATCGCGACAGGGAACGACTATCGGGTAGCGGAGCAAGAGACCCAGTACTTC.

CDR3 sequence (DNA): TGTGCCAGCAGCAAGACAGGGTTCGGCTATAATTCACCCCTCCACTTT. Protein product: CASSKTGFGYNSPLHF. This sequence joins TRBV7-6 and TRBJ1-6, with TRBD1 identical over 7 bases. The V gene's germline CDR1 is SGHVS and CDR2 FNYEAQ. V dropped 5 bases and J dropped 3; count of bases not matched to a gene: 7. The CDR3 length is 16 residues.

This clonotype has just a few counts. The V and J genes are TRBV6-1 and TRBJ2-7; D not resolved. This CDR3 region has 12 residues. The V and J ends lost 1 base and 5 bases respectively, with 6 bases between them. CDR1 is MNHNS and CDR2 is SASEGT in the germline V gene. In DNA, the CDR3 is TGTGCCAGCAGTGAAGAGTGGGACGAGCAGTACTTC. It codes for CASSEEWDEQYF.

The chain links TRBV12-3 or TRBV12-4 to TRBJ2-7, with unresolved D. CDR3 length: 11 residues. Trimming left V 2 bases short and J 7 bases short, with 6 bases between. The CDR3 sequence is CASSLQREQYF. CDR3 coding DNA: TGTGCCAGCAGTTTACAGAGAGAGCAGTACTTC.

The rearrangement links TRBV7-2 to TRBJ1-5; maybe TRBD1 (5 bases). Looked up from germline, CDR1 is SGHTA and CDR2 is FQGNSA. The CDR3 totals 14 residues. V dropped 2 bases and J dropped 8 bases, with 13 bases sitting between them. For the CDR3, the DNA is TGTGCCAGCAGCTTACAGGGCACGGGGGAGCCCCAGCATTTT. Protein sequence: CASSLQGTGEPQHF.

The chain uses TRBV7-3 and TRBJ2-1; no reliable D call. The CDR3 is 11 amino acids. V lost 5 bases and J lost 8, with 7 bases in between. CDR1 is SGHTA, CDR2 FQGTGA, per germline. CDR3 DNA sequence: TGTGCCAGCAGCCGGAAGGATGAGCAGTTCTTC. This gives the protein CASSRKDEQFF.

This clonotype appeared a few times. The chain joins TRBV7-8 to TRBJ2-7; D possibly corresponds to TRBD2 (5 bases). The length of the CDR3 is 16 residues. Germline values: CDR1 SGHVS, CDR2 FQNEAQ. V was cut by 2 bases and J by 2 bases, with 16 bases left in between. CDR3 in amino acids: CASSLRAAGPPYEQYF. As DNA, the CDR3 is TGTGCCAGCAGCTTAAGAGCGGCCGGACCCCCCTACGAGCAGTACTTC.

This clonotype was seen a few times. The V call is TRBV7-2, the J call TRBJ2-2; D not certain. Per the germline V gene, CDR1 is SGHTA and CDR2 is FQGNSA. This CDR3 spans 16 amino acids. V lost 2 bases, J lost 4 bases, and 14 bases lay in between. The CDR3 nucleotides read TGTGCCAGCAGCTTATCGGCCGGGCTTAGCACCGGGGAGCTGTTTTTT. Protein: CASSLSAGLSTGELFF.

This clonotype was seen a handful of times. The chain links TRBV11-2 to TRBJ1-5; TRBD1 aligns across 10 bases. Germline V gene lookup returns CDR1 SGHAT and CDR2 FQNNGV. V gave up 5 bases and J gave up 2 bases; unmatched junction bases: 3. This CDR3 spans 15 amino acids. The CDR3: CASSKTGGGNQPQHF. CDR3 bases: TGTGCCAGCAGCAAGACAGGGGGCGGCAATCAGCCCCAGCATTTT.

This clonotype showed up just a few times. The rearrangement links TRBV7-2 to TRBJ2-5; 7 positions match TRBD2. The CDR3 loop spans 15 amino acids. Unmatched junction bases numbered 11, after V lost 9 bases and J lost 1 base. Per germline, CDR1 SGHTA and CDR2 FQGNSA. The CDR3 is CASRGGAGPQETQYF. In DNA form, the CDR3 reads TGTGCCAGTCGCGGGGGAGCGGGACCCCAAGAGACCCAGTACTTC.

The J gene is TRBJ1-6, the V gene TRBV6-5; possible D gene TRBD1, 6 bases. This CDR3 is 16 amino acids long. Germline CDR1 MNHEY, CDR2 SVGAGI. V dropped 8 bases and J dropped 0 bases, with 14 bases sitting between them. The CDR3 DNA is TGTGCCAGCGGGCGGGACACTTTCTCCTATAATTCACCCCTCCACTTT. Translated: CASGRDTFSYNSPLHF.

This rearrangement joins TRBV10-3 to TRBJ2-1, with D perhaps TRBD2 (5 bases). Trimming removed 6 bases from V and 6 bases from J, with 12 bases in between. Germline CDR1 is ENHRY and CDR2 is SYGVKD. CDR3 length: 13 residues. CDR3 region: CAIRLANSNEQFF. CDR3 bases: TGTGCCATCAGGCTAGCAAACTCCAATGAGCAGTTCTTC.

The chain is built from TRBV6-2 or TRBV6-3 and TRBJ2-3; possibly TRBD1 for D (6 bases). There are 15 residues in the CDR3. Germline-derived CDR1 and CDR2 are MNHEY and SVGEGT. The V and J ends lost 4 bases and 1 base respectively, with 12 bases between them. CDR3 protein: CASSFRGSGTDTQYF. The CDR3 nucleotides read TGTGCCAGCAGTTTTAGGGGGTCCGGCACAGATACGCAGTATTTT.

This clonotype has more than one count but fewer than ten. The chain recombines TRBV6-1 with TRBJ2-1; perhaps TRBD2 as D (6 bases). V was trimmed by 6 bases and J by 4 bases, leaving 19 bases between them. Germline V CDR1 and CDR2: MNHNS, SASEGT. CDR3 length equals 16 residues. The CDR3 DNA sequence: TGTGCCAGCAGCTTAATAGCCGGGACTTCGTACAATGAGCAGTTCTTC. Amino acids: CASSLIAGTSYNEQFF.

This clonotype was detected only a few times. The chain carries TRBV4-3 and TRBJ1-6, with 7 bases lining up with TRBD1. This CDR3 spans 16 amino acids. The V gene end was trimmed by 1 base and the J gene end by 8 bases; junction bases not matched to a gene: 8. In germline, CDR1 is LGHNA, CDR2 YSLEER. DNA for the CDR3: TGCGCCAGCAGCCAAGTTTCGCACAGGGGATATTCACCCCTCCACTTT. Encoded protein: CASSQVSHRGYSPLHF.

The chain joins TRBV6-4 to TRBJ2-7, with TRBD1 identical over 7 bases. Germline-derived CDR1 and CDR2 are MRHNA and SNTAGT. Losses at the gene ends were 8 bases for V and 0 bases for J; bases not matched to a gene: 19. CDR3 length: 18 residues. In DNA, the CDR3 is TGTGCCAGCGGTTCTAACAGGGGCAAAATTAAATTCTCCTACGAGCAGTACTTC. Protein sequence: CASGSNRGKIKFSYEQYF.

This sequence joins TRBV12-3 or TRBV12-4 and TRBJ1-2; 7 positions agree with TRBD1. V was pared by 3 bases and J by 12 bases, with 7 bases of the junction left unmatched. The CDR3 has 12 residues. CDR3: CASSFGTGEDTF. The DNA of the CDR3 is TGTGCCAGCAGTTTTGGAACAGGGGAGGACACCTTC.

In its sample, this clonotype was seen a few times. The CDR3 sequence is CSARLTGGNSPLHF. The CDR3 DNA follows: TGCAGTGCTAGGTTGACAGGGGGTAATTCACCCCTCCACTTT. The rearrangement uses TRBV20-1 and TRBJ1-6; 9 bases are a match to TRBD1. Germline CDR1 and CDR2: DFQATT and SNEGSKA (reference sequence). The junction had 3 bases not matched to a gene; V was cut back by 3 bases and J by 6 bases. This CDR3 is built from 14 residues.

This clonotype has only a few counts. The chain has TRBV7-2 and TRBJ2-3; the match to TRBD2 covers 8 bases. Per germline, CDR1 SGHTA and CDR2 FQGNSA. The V and J ends lost 7 bases and 0 bases, in that order; junction bases with no gene match: 3. There are 14 residues in the CDR3. The CDR3 spells CASNPGGSTDTQYF. CDR3 in DNA: TGTGCCAGCAACCCGGGGGGGAGCACAGATACGCAGTATTTT. The full variable domain, with the rest looked up from reference TRBV7-2 and TRBJ2-3, is GAGVSQSPSNKVTEKGKDVELRCDPISGHTALYWYRQSLGQGLEFLIYFQGNSAPDKSGLPSDRFSAERTGGSVSTLTIQRTQQEDSAVYLCASNPGGSTDTQYFGPGTRLTVL.

This clonotype was found a few times. The J gene is TRBJ2-4, the V gene TRBV6-2 or TRBV6-3; 7 positions agree with TRBD1. Germline V gene data show CDR1 as MNHEY and CDR2 as SVGEGT. The ends lost 8 bases at V and 0 bases at J; junction bases unmatched: 10. This CDR3 comprises 16 residues. For the CDR3, the DNA is TGTGCCAGCGGGCCCGACAGGGCACTAGCCAAAAACATTCAGTACTTC. Protein product: CASGPDRALAKNIQYF.